This T cell receptor beta chain was sequenced during a study of control samples from healthy donors and cancer patients. This clone has only one observation. The V segment lost 4 bases and the J segment 7 bases; nucleotides outside the gene matches: 8. The CDR3 totals 15 residues. Germline CDR1 and CDR2: MDHEN and SYDVKM. Some clones are missing from TCRdb's copy, which holds only in-frame ones; the method was immunoSEQ multiplex PCR. Among 160,000 or so clones, 92% were seen once, and the ten largest hold 0.65% to 0.75%. The sequenced material came from blood. This TCR was recovered from a young woman in good health. The V and J genes are TRBV28 and TRBJ1-5, with 9 bases that match TRBD1. DNA of the CDR3: TGTGCCAGCAGTTCCTACTGGGACAGGGAGCAGCCCCAGCATTTT. Its protein is CASSSYWDREQPQHF.